Listed below are T cell receptor beta chains from one sample, sequenced in a study of CD4+ T cells in melanoma. Profiled with immunoSEQ multiplex PCR; TCRdb holds only in-frame clones, not every one. The data contain about 6,700 clones, around 60% of them singletons. Sequencing used cells from a culture (not recorded whether cultured in vitro). The receptors here all came from a human donor with melanoma. CDR3s leave out the opening cysteine and the closing phenylalanine or tryptophan. Size is omitted from some rows. Given values are once, few, many or a class for expanded clones.

V | size | CDR3
TRBV19 | few | ASSIGTGAHEQY
TRBV29-1 | few | NQGYPFKDTQY
TRBV15 | - | ATSRGGTGDSPLH
TRBV5-1 | - | ASSLSTGREQY
TRBV4-3 | - | ASSQEQGAGELF
TRBV5-4 | - | ASTRDRRSYEQY
TRBV13 | large | ASSYGRGTDTQY
TRBV19 | medium-sized | ASRQGYSNQPQH
TRBV25-1 | few | ASSEYGTGDGYT
TRBV28 | - | ATRTDNQPQH
TRBV6-2/TRBV6-3 | - | ASSMQGFYEQY
TRBV29-1 | few | SVDPLFRTDTQY
TRBV30 | - | AWIHRGSGANVLT
TRBV19 | - | ASTWGTPNYGYT
TRBV13 | - | ASSHGRGSDEQY
TRBV5-1 | - | ASSLSLAGALEQY
TRBV4-2 | few | ASSQASPNYGYT
TRBV28 | - | ASVSGRTDTQY
TRBV20-1 | - | SAGDSNEQF
TRBV19 | medium-sized | ASSIASGVNNEQF
TRBV20-1 | - | SARGSTEAF
TRBV2 | - | ASSKGQGINEKLF
TRBV5-1 | - | ASSPRGGAIYEQY
TRBV27 | - | ASSPGGHGYGYT
TRBV2 | - | ASSVQGPYEQY
TRBV3-1/TRBV3-2 | - | ASSQDRPFYGYT
TRBV11-3 | - | ASSPGQSTDTQY
TRBV15 | - | ATSRTGEAYEQY
TRBV24-1 | - | ATSDSIRSSYNEQF
TRBV6-5 | few | ASSPLGGGKETQY
TRBV5-1 | once | ASSSTGAGAYEQY
TRBV6-5 | - | ASSYFVPTNNSPLH
TRBV28 | medium-sized | ASSLTGASNQPQH
TRBV18 | - | ASSPQSKSDTQY
TRBV11-2 | - | ASSLGDYGYT
TRBV30 | - | ASLTGPYGYT
TRBV4-3 | few | ASSRAPGTSSYEQY
TRBV4-1 | - | ASSQGNLDKLF
TRBV25-1 | - | ASSEGPLGTVNTGELF
TRBV12-5 | - | ASGLGDRGAGNTIY
TRBV3-1/TRBV3-2 | - | ASSLEWGITEAF
TRBV6-6 | - | ASSYFQGNNEQF
TRBV5-1 | few | ASSLEFRGEQY
TRBV5-1 | - | ASSWHPGQPYEQY
TRBV4-2 | - | ASSQSTNEKLF
TRBV7-9 | - | ASSLGAGTANTEAF
TRBV6-5 | - | ASSYVGVRETQY
TRBV11-3 | once | ASSLNYNEQF
TRBV11-2 | few | ASSLVMNTEAF
TRBV27 | - | ASNSIYNLSYEQY
TRBV28 | - | ASKGEPSYEQY
TRBV7-3 | - | ASSLSAGGLQNEQF
TRBV7-6 | - | ASSPPMAGGEKLF
TRBV19 | - | ASSIDHGQVTTNEKLF
TRBV2 | few | ASSSPGHGAYMNTEAF